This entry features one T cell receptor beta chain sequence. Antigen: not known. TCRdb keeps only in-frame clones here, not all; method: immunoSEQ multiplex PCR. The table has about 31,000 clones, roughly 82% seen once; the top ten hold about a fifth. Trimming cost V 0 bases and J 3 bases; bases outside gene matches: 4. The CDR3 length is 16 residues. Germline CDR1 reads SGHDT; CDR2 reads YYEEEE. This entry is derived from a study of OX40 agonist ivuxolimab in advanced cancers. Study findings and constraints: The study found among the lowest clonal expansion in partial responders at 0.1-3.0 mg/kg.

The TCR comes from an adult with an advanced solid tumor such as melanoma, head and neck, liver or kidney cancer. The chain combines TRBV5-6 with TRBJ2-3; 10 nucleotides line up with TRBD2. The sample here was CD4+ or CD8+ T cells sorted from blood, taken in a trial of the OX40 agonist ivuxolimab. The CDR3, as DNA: TGTGCCAGCAGCTTGGGCTCTAGCGGGAGTACAGATACGCAGTATTTT. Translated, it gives CASSLGSSGSTDTQYF.